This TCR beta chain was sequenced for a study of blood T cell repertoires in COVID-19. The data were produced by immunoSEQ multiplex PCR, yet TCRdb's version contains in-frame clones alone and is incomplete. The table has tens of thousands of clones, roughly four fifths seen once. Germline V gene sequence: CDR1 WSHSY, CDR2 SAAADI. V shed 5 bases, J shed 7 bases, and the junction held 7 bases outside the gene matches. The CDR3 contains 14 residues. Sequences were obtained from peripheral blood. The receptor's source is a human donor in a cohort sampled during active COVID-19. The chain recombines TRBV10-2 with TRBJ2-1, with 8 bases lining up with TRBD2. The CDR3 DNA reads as TGCGCCAGCAGTCAACGGACTAGCCCTAATGAGCAGTTCTTC. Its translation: CASSQRTSPNEQFF.